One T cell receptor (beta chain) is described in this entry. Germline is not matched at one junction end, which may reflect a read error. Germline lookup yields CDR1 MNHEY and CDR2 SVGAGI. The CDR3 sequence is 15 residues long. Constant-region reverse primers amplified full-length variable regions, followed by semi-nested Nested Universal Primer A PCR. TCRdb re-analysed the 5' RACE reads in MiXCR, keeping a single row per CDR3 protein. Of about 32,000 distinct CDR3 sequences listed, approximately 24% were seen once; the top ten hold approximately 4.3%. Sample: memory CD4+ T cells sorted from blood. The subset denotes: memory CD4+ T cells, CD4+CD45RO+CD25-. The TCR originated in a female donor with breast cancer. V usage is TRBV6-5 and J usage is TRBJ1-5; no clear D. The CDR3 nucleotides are TGTGCCGGCAGTTACTCTGAAGATAGCAATCAGCCCCGGCATTTT. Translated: CAGSYSEDSNQPRHF.